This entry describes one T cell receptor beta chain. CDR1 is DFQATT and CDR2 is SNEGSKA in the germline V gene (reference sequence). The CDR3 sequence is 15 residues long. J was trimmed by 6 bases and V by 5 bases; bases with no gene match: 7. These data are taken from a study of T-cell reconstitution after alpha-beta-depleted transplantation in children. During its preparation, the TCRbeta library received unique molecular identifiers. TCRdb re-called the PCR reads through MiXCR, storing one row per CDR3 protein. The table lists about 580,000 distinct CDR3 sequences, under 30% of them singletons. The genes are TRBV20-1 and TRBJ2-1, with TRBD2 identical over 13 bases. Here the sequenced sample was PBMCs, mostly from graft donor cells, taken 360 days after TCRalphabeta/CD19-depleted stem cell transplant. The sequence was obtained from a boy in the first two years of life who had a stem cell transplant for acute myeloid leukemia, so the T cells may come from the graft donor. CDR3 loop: CSADPGTSGVNEQFF. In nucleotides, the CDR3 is TGCAGTGCTGACCCCGGGACTAGCGGGGTCAATGAGCAGTTCTTC.